The next 32 T cell receptor beta chains were all read from a single sample in a study of blood T cell repertoires in COVID-19. The table came from immunoSEQ multiplex PCR; TCRdb's copy has only in-frame clones and leaves some out. This sample has under 200,000 clones, with roughly 80% found just once. The sequencing sample was made of peripheral blood. The receptors were gathered from a man in his 70s with acute or convalescent COVID-19.

V and J are TRBV12-3 or TRBV12-4 and TRBJ1-1; D remains unclear. CDR3 size: 12 residues. Trimming removed 1 base from V and 7 bases from J, with 7 bases in between. The CDR3 sequence: CASSLGGYEAFF. In DNA, the CDR3 is TGTGCCAGCAGTTTAGGAGGGTATGAAGCTTTCTTT.

This clone was found a few times. The chain has TRBV2 and TRBJ1-2, with 9 bases aligning to TRBD1. V trimming: 8 bases; J trimming: 7 bases; junction bases outside the gene matches: 14. Germline V gene lookup returns CDR1 SNHLY and CDR2 FYNNEI. There are 15 residues in the CDR3. In DNA form, the CDR3 reads TGTGCCAGCGCGGGGCAGACAGGGGGGTCGGGTGGCTACACCTTC. Protein sequence: CASAGQTGGSGGYTF.

The chain uses TRBV24-1 and TRBJ2-2, with 9 bases lining up with TRBD2. The ends lost 8 bases at V and 5 bases at J; junction bases unmatched: 5. Germline values: CDR1 KGHDR, CDR2 SFDVKD. The CDR3 extends over 14 amino acids. The CDR3 nucleotides are TGTGCCACCATGGCTAGCGGGGCGACCGGGGAGCTGTTTTTT. It yields the protein CATMASGATGELFF.

The chain joins TRBV6-1 to TRBJ2-3; 7 nucleotides agree with TRBD2. The CDR3 extends over 16 amino acids. Germline-derived CDR1 and CDR2 are MNHNS and SASEGT. Trimming at V came to 3 bases and at J to 2 bases, leaving 8 bases not matched to a gene. Here the CDR3 DNA reads TGTGCCAGCAGTGATGTTGAGCGGGGAGCCACAGATACGCAGTATTTT. Translation gives CASSDVERGATDTQYF.

This chain joins TRBV28 and TRBJ1-4, with D maybe TRBD1 (6 bases). Trimming shortened V by 8 bases and J by 7 bases, and 23 bases separated the two germline ends. This CDR3 is 16 amino acids long. Germline CDR1 reads MDHEN; CDR2 reads SYDVKM. The CDR3 nucleotides are TGTGCCAGCGTATATGGGGGGGCCCCAGAGGGTGAAAAACTGTTTTTT. This codes for CASVYGGAPEGEKLFF.

V is TRBV4-2 and J is TRBJ2-1; TRBD2 matches at 12 bases. V gave up 5 bases and J gave up 6 bases; unmatched junction bases: 11. This CDR3 has 17 residues. Germline V gene sequence: CDR1 LGHNA, CDR2 YNFKEQ. Here the CDR3 reads CASSTVQTSGGSNEQFF. In nucleotides, the CDR3 is TGTGCCAGCAGCACTGTCCAAACTAGCGGGGGGTCCAATGAGCAGTTCTTC.

The gene calls are TRBV10-2 and TRBJ1-1; no firm D call. Deletions cut 2 bases from V and 4 bases from J, with 11 bases between. Germline loops: CDR1 WSHSY, CDR2 SAAADI. The CDR3 is 14 residues long. CDR3 DNA sequence: TGCGCCAGCAGTGAGCAGGTCTCAGGCACTGAAGCTTTCTTT. This sequence encodes CASSEQVSGTEAFF.

Comments on this clone: Other DNA sequences in this sample translate to the same CDR3. The chain recombines TRBV29-1 with TRBJ1-5, with 7 bases aligning to TRBD1. CDR1 SQVTM and CDR2 ANQGSEA come from the germline V gene. CDR3 length: 12 residues. V lost 4 bases and J lost 5; bases outside the gene matches: 2. DNA for the CDR3: TGCAGCGTTGGACAGGGAGATCAGCCCCAGCATTTT. Translation gives CSVGQGDQPQHF.

Note on this clone: Other DNA sequences within the sample encode an identical CDR3. The chain has TRBV5-1 and TRBJ1-1, with 9 bases matching TRBD1. Germline values: CDR1 SGHRS, CDR2 YFSETQ. The J segment lost 5 bases and the V segment lost 4 bases, leaving 6 bases of the junction unmatched. This CDR3 has 14 residues. The CDR3 reads CASSPQGAGTEAFF. In DNA form, the CDR3 reads TGCGCCAGCAGCCCACAGGGGGCTGGGACTGAAGCTTTCTTT. Full variable domain (remainder filled in from reference TRBV5-1 and TRBJ1-1): KAGVTQTPRYLIKTRGQQVTLSCSPISGHRSVSWYQQTPGQGLQFLFEYFSETQRNKGNFPGRFSGRQFSNSRSEMNVSTLELGDSALYLCASSPQGAGTEAFFGQGTRLTVV.

The V and J genes are TRBV5-1 and TRBJ2-7, with TRBD2 identical over 7 bases. CDR1 and CDR2 (germline): SGHRS, YFSETQ. The CDR3 is 14 amino acids. J gave up 0 bases and V 2 bases, and 2 bases lay outside the gene matches. In nucleotides, the CDR3 is TGCGCCAGCAGCTTTGGGACTAACTCCTACGAGCAGTACTTC. This translates into CASSFGTNSYEQYF.

This clone has just one count. J is TRBJ2-5 and V is TRBV10-1; D is possibly TRBD1 (6 bases). Trimming removed 5 bases from V and 3 bases from J, with 13 bases in between. CDR1 is WNHNN and CDR2 is SYGVQD in the germline V gene (reference sequence). CDR3 length equals 14 residues. CDR3 in DNA: TGCGCCAGCAGTCCGACAGGTTGGGAAGAGACCCAGTACTTC. This sequence encodes CASSPTGWEETQYF.

V usage is TRBV6-1 and J usage is TRBJ2-5; tentatively, D is TRBD1 (7 bases). With 3 bases removed from V and 5 bases from J, the gap between germline ends came to 13 bases. The CDR3 totals 14 residues. Germline V gives CDR1 MNHNS, CDR2 SASEGT. The CDR3 coding sequence is TGTGCCAGCAGTGACGGCAGGGGGAGGGAGACCCAGTACTTC. Its protein product is CASSDGRGRETQYF.

The chain is built from TRBV28 and TRBJ1-1; 10 nucleotides match TRBD1. Germline assignment: CDR1 MDHEN and CDR2 SYDVKM. The CDR3 is made up of 15 amino acids. The V segment lost 5 bases and the J segment 0 bases; nucleotides outside the gene matches: 3. The CDR3 DNA follows: TGTGCCAGCAGTCCCGGGACAGGGGTGAACACTGAAGCTTTCTTT. It specifies CASSPGTGVNTEAFF.

This clone turned up a few times. This sequence joins TRBV14 and TRBJ1-2; 8 nucleotides match TRBD1. The J segment lost 5 bases and the V segment lost 0 bases, leaving 11 bases of the junction unmatched. Germline-derived CDR1 and CDR2 are SGHDN and FVKESK. The CDR3 runs 17 residues. CDR3 sequence: CASSQDWDRSGAYGYTF. CDR3 DNA sequence: TGTGCCAGCAGCCAAGATTGGGACAGGAGCGGTGCGTATGGCTACACCTTC.

The gene calls are TRBV5-4 and TRBJ1-2, with 8 bases lining up with TRBD1. The CDR3 is 13 amino acids. Germline trimming cut 1 base from V and 7 bases from J; bases unmatched to any gene: 3. Germline V gene sequence: CDR1 SGHNT, CDR2 YYREEE (reference sequence). The CDR3 here is CASSLFGTGGYTF. The CDR3 coding sequence is TGTGCCAGCAGCTTGTTCGGGACAGGTGGCTACACCTTC. The complete variable domain, with remaining parts taken from reference TRBV5-4 and TRBJ1-2, reads ETGVTQSPTHLIKTRGQQVTLRCSSQSGHNTVSWYQQALGQGPQFIFQYYREEENGRGNFPPRFSGLQFPNYSSELNVNALELDDSALYLCASSLFGTGGYTFGSGTRLTVV.

This clone was recorded once. The chain couples TRBV19 to TRBJ1-1; 7 bases are a match to TRBD1. V trimming: 6 bases; J trimming: 2 bases; junction bases outside the gene matches: 6. Germline V gene lookup returns CDR1 LNHDA and CDR2 SQIVND (reference sequence). The CDR3 loop spans 14 amino acids. This CDR3 reads CASRTGQINTEAFF. For the CDR3, the DNA is TGTGCCAGTAGAACGGGACAGATTAACACTGAAGCTTTCTTT.

The chain joins TRBV27 to TRBJ1-1, with 11 positions matching TRBD1. Germline-derived CDR1 and CDR2 are MNHEY and SMNVEV (reference sequence). V gave up 5 bases and J gave up 10 bases; unmatched junction bases: 9. The CDR3 sequence is 14 residues long. CDR3 in DNA: TGTGCCAGCAGTCTTCTTGGGACAGGGGGGACAGCTTTCTTT. It yields the protein CASSLLGTGGTAFF.

In nucleotides, the CDR3 is TGTGCCAGCAGCATGAACAGGGGTCAGCCCCAGCATTTT. As protein: CASSMNRGQPQHF. V is TRBV5-8 and J is TRBJ1-5; 7 positions agree with TRBD1. The germline CDR1 and CDR2 sequences are SGHTS and YDEGEE. V lost 4 bases to trimming and J lost 6 bases; unmatched junction nucleotides: 4. The CDR3 extends over 13 amino acids.

The chain is built from TRBV23-1 and TRBJ2-1; 7 nucleotides line up with TRBD2. TRBV23-1 is designated an ORF whose function remains uncertain. V trimming: 6 bases; J trimming: 4 bases; junction bases outside the gene matches: 12. The CDR3 spans 16 residues. CDR3 region: CASRIIRSSGYNEQFF. The DNA for the CDR3 is TGCGCCAGCAGGATTATCCGGTCTAGCGGTTACAATGAGCAGTTCTTC.

As regards this clone: This sample includes further DNA sequences coding for the same CDR3. The gene calls are TRBV5-1 and TRBJ2-5; 8 nucleotides align to TRBD1. Germline CDR1 reads SGHRS; CDR2 reads YFSETQ. This CDR3 has 14 residues. After removal of 4 bases from V and 1 base from J, the junction contained 3 bases not matched to a gene. The CDR3 protein is CASSPGQGQETQYF. As DNA, the CDR3 is TGCGCCAGCAGCCCCGGACAGGGCCAAGAGACCCAGTACTTC.

CDR3 residues: CASSSNRGLPEAFF. The CDR3 DNA sequence: TGTGCCAGCAGCTCAAACAGGGGGCTGCCTGAAGCTTTCTTT. This chain connects TRBV7-9 to TRBJ1-1; 9 nucleotides align to TRBD1. Germline values: CDR1 SEHNR, CDR2 FQNEAQ (reference sequence). V trimming: 4 bases; J trimming: 6 bases; junction bases outside the gene matches: 6. The CDR3 runs to 14 residues.

The chain has TRBV11-2 and TRBJ1-6; no reliable D call. Trimming removed 5 bases at V and 4 bases at J, with 9 bases between. This CDR3 contains 14 residues. Per germline, CDR1 SGHAT and CDR2 FQNNGV. CDR3 region: CASSLPAYNSPLHF. The DNA of the CDR3 is TGTGCCAGCAGCCTCCCCGCGTATAATTCACCCCTCCACTTT.

CDR3 residues: CASSLWTSGGKEDTQYF. In nucleotides, the CDR3 is TGCGCCAGCAGCTTGTGGACTAGCGGGGGGAAGGAGGATACGCAGTATTTT. The genes are TRBV5-1 and TRBJ2-3; 14 bases map to TRBD2. The germline gives CDR1 SGHRS, CDR2 YFSETQ. The CDR3 has 17 amino acids. The junction had 7 bases not matched to a gene; V was cut back by 1 base and J by 6 bases.

Remarks on this clone: At the DNA level, this CDR3 is encoded by other sequences in the same sample as well. The V and J genes are TRBV6-5 and TRBJ2-7, with 8 bases aligning to TRBD1. The CDR3 has 15 amino acids. Germline V gene data show CDR1 as MNHEY and CDR2 as SVGAGI. The junction had 7 bases not matched to a gene; V was cut back by 6 bases and J by 0 bases. DNA for the CDR3: TGTGCCAGCAGGCTCGGACAGGGTGGCTCCTACGAGCAGTACTTC. Translating gives CASRLGQGGSYEQYF.

This clone came up once. The chain recombines TRBV2 with TRBJ2-1; D might be TRBD1 (7 bases). With 0 bases removed from V and 10 bases from J, the gap between germline ends came to 19 bases. Germline CDR1 is SNHLY and CDR2 is FYNNEI. The CDR3 length is 16 residues. The DNA of the CDR3 is TGTGCCAGCAGTGAAGCCCCGCCCCGCAGGGGGGACGAGCAGTTCTTC. This gives the protein CASSEAPPRRGDEQFF.

The chain links TRBV6-1 to TRBJ1-6; tentatively, D is TRBD1 (6 bases). Germline V lookup: CDR1 MNHNS, CDR2 SASEGT. The V end lost 1 base, the J end lost 9 bases, and 13 bases lay between the germline ends. This CDR3 region has 15 residues. This CDR3 is CASSEGYRVLSPLHF. CDR3 DNA: TGTGCCAGCAGTGAAGGATACAGGGTGCTTTCACCCCTCCACTTT.

The CDR3 DNA sequence: TGTGCCAGCAGCTTAGGGGACAGAAAATATGGCTACACCTTC. Protein: CASSLGDRKYGYTF. The chain uses TRBV7-8 and TRBJ1-2; 7 positions agree with TRBD1. This CDR3 has 14 amino acids. CDR1 is SGHVS and CDR2 is FQNEAQ in the germline V gene. V was clipped by 1 base and J by 5 bases; unmatched bases: 4.

The CDR3 loop is CASSSDRGGEKLFF. The DNA of the CDR3 is TGTGCCAGCAGCTCGGACAGGGGAGGCGAAAAACTGTTTTTT. V is TRBV7-9 and J is TRBJ1-4, with 9 positions matching TRBD1. Germline lookup yields CDR1 SEHNR and CDR2 FQNEAQ (reference sequence). The ends lost 4 bases at V and 8 bases at J; junction bases unmatched: 5. The CDR3 consists of 14 residues.

The CDR3 DNA follows: TGTGCCAGTAGTGCCGGACTAGCGGGAGTCGAGCAGTACTTC. As protein: CASSAGLAGVEQYF. V and J are TRBV19 and TRBJ2-7; 13 nucleotides align to TRBD2. The ends lost 5 bases at V and 6 bases at J; junction bases unmatched: 4. CDR3 size: 14 residues. Looked up from germline, CDR1 is LNHDA and CDR2 is SQIVND (reference sequence). Together with reference TRBV19 and TRBJ2-7, the CDR3 gives the full variable domain: DGGITQSPKYLFRKEGQNVTLSCEQNLNHDAMYWYRQDPGQGLRLIYYSQIVNDFQKGDIAEGYSVSREKKESFPLTVTSAQKNPTAFYLCASSAGLAGVEQYFGPGTRLTVT.

The genes are TRBV4-2 and TRBJ2-1; 14 bases are a match to TRBD2. Germline CDR1 reads LGHNA; CDR2 reads YNFKEQ. CDR3 length equals 16 residues. V gave up 3 bases and J gave up 9 bases; unmatched junction bases: 7. The CDR3 region is CASSQATSGGAGEQFF. The CDR3 DNA reads TGTGCCAGCAGCCAGGCGACTAGCGGGGGGGCCGGTGAGCAGTTCTTC.

The chain carries TRBV19 and TRBJ2-5, with TRBD2 matching over 10 bases. There are 15 residues in the CDR3. Trimming took 7 bases from V and 2 from J; bases not matched to a gene: 7. Germline CDR1 reads LNHDA; CDR2 reads SQIVND (reference sequence). This CDR3 is CASNLAGALQETQYF. The CDR3 region has the DNA TGTGCCAGTAATCTAGCGGGGGCCTTGCAAGAGACCCAGTACTTC.

The chain employs TRBV25-1 and TRBJ2-1, with a possible D match to TRBD2 (6 bases). The CDR3 spans 15 residues. V was pared by 3 bases and J by 1 base, with 10 bases between. In germline, CDR1 is MGHDK, CDR2 SYGVNS. CDR3 in DNA: TGTGCCAGCAGTGAGCCTGCGGGGTCCTACAATGAGCAGTTCTTC. This sequence encodes CASSEPAGSYNEQFF. Together with reference TRBV25-1 and TRBJ2-1, the CDR3 gives the full variable domain: EADIYQTPRYLVIGTGKKITLECSQTMGHDKMYWYQQDPGMELHLIHYSYGVNSTEKGDLSSESTVSRIRTEHFPLTLESARPSHTSQYLCASSEPAGSYNEQFFGPGTRLTVL.